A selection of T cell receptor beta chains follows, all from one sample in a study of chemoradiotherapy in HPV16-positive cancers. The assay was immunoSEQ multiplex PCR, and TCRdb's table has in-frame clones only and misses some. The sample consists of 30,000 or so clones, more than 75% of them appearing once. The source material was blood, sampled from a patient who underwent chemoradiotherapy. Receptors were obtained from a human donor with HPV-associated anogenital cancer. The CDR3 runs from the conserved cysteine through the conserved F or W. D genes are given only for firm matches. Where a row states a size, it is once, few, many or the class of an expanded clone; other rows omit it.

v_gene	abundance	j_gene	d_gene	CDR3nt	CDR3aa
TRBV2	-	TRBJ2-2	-	TGTGCCAGCAGTCCCGGGCCGATATCCGGGGAGCTGTTTTTT	CASSPGPISGELFF
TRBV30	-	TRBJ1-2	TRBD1	TGTGCCTGGAGTGCGGCAGGGGGCGGCTATGGCTACACCTTC	CAWSAAGGGYGYTF
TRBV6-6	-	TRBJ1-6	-	TGTGCCAGCAGGGTTGGGGGGGTCCGACCTCGTTTATCGTTC	CASRVGGVRPRLSF
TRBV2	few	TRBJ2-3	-	TGTGCCAGCCAAGCAGACAGTACTAGCACAGATACGCAGTATTTT	CASQADSTSTDTQYF
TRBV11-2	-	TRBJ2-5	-	TGTGCCAGCAGCTTATACTCGGAGGGCTCGGAGACCCAGTACTTC	CASSLYSEGSETQYF
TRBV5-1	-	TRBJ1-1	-	TGCGCCAGCAGCTTGGGGCCGAACACTGAAGCTTTCTTT	CASSLGPNTEAFF
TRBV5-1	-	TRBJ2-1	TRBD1	TGCGCCAGCAGCTTTTGGGGACAGGGGACGGGTGAGCAGTTCTTC	CASSFWGQGTGEQFF
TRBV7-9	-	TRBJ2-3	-	TGTGCCAGCAGCCATCTAGCAGATACGCAGTATTTT	CASSHLADTQYF
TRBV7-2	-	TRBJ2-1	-	TGTGCCAGCAGTCGAAGCGGGTCCTACAATGAGCAGTTCTTC	CASSRSGSYNEQFF
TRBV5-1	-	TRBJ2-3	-	TGCGCCAGCAGGGAAGGGGTCAGTACAGATACGCAGTATTTT	CASREGVSTDTQYF
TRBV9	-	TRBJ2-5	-	TGTGCCAGCAGCGTAGGGTCCGATGTCCGAGAGACCCAGTACTTC	CASSVGSDVRETQYF
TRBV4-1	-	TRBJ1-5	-	TGCGCCAGCAGCCAAGAGGGGGCGCGCAATCAGCCCCAGCATTTT	CASSQEGARNQPQHF
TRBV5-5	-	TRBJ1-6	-	TGTGCCAGCAGCTTGGGCGGAGGTAATTCACCCCTCCACTTT	CASSLGGGNSPLHF
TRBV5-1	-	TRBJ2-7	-	TGCGCCAGCAGCTCCCCCGGGGCTGGCGAGCAGTACTTC	CASSSPGAGEQYF
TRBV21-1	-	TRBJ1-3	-	TGTGCCAGCAGCAAGAACTCTGGAAACACCATATATTTT	CASSKNSGNTIYF
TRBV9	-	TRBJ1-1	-	TGTGCCAGCAGCCCAGTCGCTCGGGGGCAGGCGAACACTGAAGCTTTCTTT	CASSPVARGQANTEAFF
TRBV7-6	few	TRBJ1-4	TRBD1	TGTGCCAGCAGCGTAGACAGGGGGCGAGAAAAACTGTTTTTT	CASSVDRGREKLFF
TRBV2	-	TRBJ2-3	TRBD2	TGTGCCAGCAGTGAAGCGATGACTAGCGGGGGCCCAGATACGCAGTATTTT	CASSEAMTSGGPDTQYF
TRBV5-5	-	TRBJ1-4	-	TGTGCCAGCACCGGGACGGCTGAAAAACTGTTTTTT	CASTGTAEKLFF
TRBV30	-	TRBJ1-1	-	TGTGCCTGGACCCCCCGGTGGGACACTGAAGCTTTCTTT	CAWTPRWDTEAFF
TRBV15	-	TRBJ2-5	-	TGTGCCACCAGAGGGGTTGAGACCCAGTACTTC	CATRGVETQYF
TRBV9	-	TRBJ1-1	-	TGTGCCAGCAGCGTAGGAAGCGTGTCAGGGCTGAACACTGAAGCTTTCTTT	CASSVGSVSGLNTEAFF
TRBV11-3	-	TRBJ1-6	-	TGTGCCAGCAGCTTAGAGTACAGGGTAGGGGATAATTCACCCCTCCACTTT	CASSLEYRVGDNSPLHF
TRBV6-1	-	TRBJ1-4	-	TGTGCCAGCAGTGTGCGGACAGAAGGTGAAAAACTGTTTTTT	CASSVRTEGEKLFF
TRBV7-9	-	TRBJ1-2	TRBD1	TGTGCCAGCAGCTGGGGTTCAGGGGGCGACCCATATGGCTACACCTTC	CASSWGSGGDPYGYTF
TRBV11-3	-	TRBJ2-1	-	TGTGCCAGCAGCTCGGGACCGGAAGAGTACAATGAGCAGTTCTTC	CASSSGPEEYNEQFF
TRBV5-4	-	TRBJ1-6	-	TGTGCCAGCGCATTAGACGGAAATTCACCCCTCCACTTT	CASALDGNSPLHF
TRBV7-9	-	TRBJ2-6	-	TGTGCCAGCAGCTTACGCAGGTCTGGGGCCAACGTCCTGACTTTC	CASSLRRSGANVLTF
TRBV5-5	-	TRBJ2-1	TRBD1	TGTGCCAGCAGTGGAGTAGGACAGGGTGGAATGTTGAAGTTCTTC	CASSGVGQGGMLKFF
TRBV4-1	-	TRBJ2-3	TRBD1	TGCGCCAGCAGCCAACGCAGGGGGCGCAGGGATACGCAGTATTTT	CASSQRRGRRDTQYF
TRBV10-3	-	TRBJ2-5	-	TGTGCCATCAGTGAGGCAGGGTTTTTAGAGACCCAGTACTTC	CAISEAGFLETQYF
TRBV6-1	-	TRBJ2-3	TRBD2	TGTGCCAGCAGGGTCCCGGGACTAGCATCGGATACGCAGTATTTT	CASRVPGLASDTQYF
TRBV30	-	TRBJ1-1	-	TGTGCCTGGAGTGCCGAGAACACTGAAGCTTTCTTT	CAWSAENTEAFF
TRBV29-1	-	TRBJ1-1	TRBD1	TGCAGCTCGGAAGATACAGGGGGCAACACTGAAGCTTTCTTT	CSSEDTGGNTEAFF
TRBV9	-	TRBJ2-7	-	TGTGCCAGCAGGGACAGCTCCTACGAGCAGTACTTC	CASRDSSYEQYF
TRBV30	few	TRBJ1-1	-	TGTGCCTGGAGTTCGGGACCGAAGAACACTGAAGCTTTCTTT	CAWSSGPKNTEAFF
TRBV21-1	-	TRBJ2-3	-	TGTGCCAGCAGCTATATTGGGACTAGCGGGGGGGCAGCAGATACGCAGTATTTT	CASSYIGTSGGAADTQYF
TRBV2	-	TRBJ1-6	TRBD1	TGTGCCAGCGGACAGGGGTTGACGACTTCACCCCTCCACTTT	CASGQGLTTSPLHF
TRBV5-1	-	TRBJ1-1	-	TGCGCCAGCACTATGGACCGGGACTATGAAGCTTTCTTT	CASTMDRDYEAFF
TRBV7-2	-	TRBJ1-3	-	TGTGCCAGCGGCCGGGTGGGTAACACCATATATTTT	CASGRVGNTIYF
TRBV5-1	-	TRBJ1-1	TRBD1	TGCGCCAGCAGCACGCAGGGACAGCCGAACACTGAAGCTTTCTTT	CASSTQGQPNTEAFF
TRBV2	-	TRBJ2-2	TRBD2	TGTGCCAGCTCGGGGGAGGGCACCGGGGAGCTGTTTTTT	CASSGEGTGELFF
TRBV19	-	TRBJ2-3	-	TGTGCCAGTAGTAGTTGGCAGGTGGGCACAGATACGCAGTATTTT	CASSSWQVGTDTQYF
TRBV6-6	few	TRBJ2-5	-	TGTGCCACCAGAATGGGGCTCTCACAAGAGACCCAGTACTTC	CATRMGLSQETQYF
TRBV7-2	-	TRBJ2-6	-	TGTGCCAGCAGCTTACAGAAGAGACTAGGTTCTGGGGCCAACGTCCTGACTTTC	CASSLQKRLGSGANVLTF
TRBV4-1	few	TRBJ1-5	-	TGCGCCAGCAGCCCATCAATACAAGGGGGCAATCAGCCCCAGCATTTT	CASSPSIQGGNQPQHF
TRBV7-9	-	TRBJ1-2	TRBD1	TGTGCCAGCAGCCGTTCCGGACAGGGGATCTATGGCTACACCTTC	CASSRSGQGIYGYTF
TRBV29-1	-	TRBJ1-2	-	TGCAGCGTGTACCAGGAGGGCTACACCTTC	CSVYQEGYTF
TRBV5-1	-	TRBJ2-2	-	TGCGCCAGCAGCCCGCGATCTGGCCCGGGGACCGGGGAGCTGTTTTTT	CASSPRSGPGTGELFF
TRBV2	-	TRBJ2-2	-	TGTGCCAGCAGTCGATGGCTAACAGGGAACACCGGGGAGCTGTTTTTT	CASSRWLTGNTGELFF
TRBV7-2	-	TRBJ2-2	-	TGTGCCAGCAGGGCGGGGCGGAACACCGGGGAGCTGTTTTTT	CASRAGRNTGELFF
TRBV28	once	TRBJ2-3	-	TGTGCCAGCAGTCTGGGACCTAGCACAGATACGCAGTATTTT	CASSLGPSTDTQYF
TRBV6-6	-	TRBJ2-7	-	TGTGCCAGCACCCACGGGCCGGACAGCGTCTTC	CASTHGPDSVF
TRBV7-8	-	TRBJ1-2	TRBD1	TGTGCCAGCAGCTTAGACCACGACAGGGGGAACTATGGCTACACCTTC	CASSLDHDRGNYGYTF
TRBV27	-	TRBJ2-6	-	TGTGCCAGCAGTTCCTGGGAAGCAGGGCCAGTCTCAGGCTCTGGGGCCAACGTCCTGACTTTC	CASSSWEAGPVSGSGANVLTF